The rows below give T cell receptor beta chains drawn from one sample of a study of blood T cell repertoires in COVID-19. The protocol was immunoSEQ multiplex PCR, while the TCRdb copy is restricted to in-frame clones and leaves out a portion. The sample lists 99,000 or so clones, around 81% occurring once. Sequencing used peripheral blood. These receptors were collected from a woman in her 70s with acute or convalescent COVID-19. The CDR3 runs from the conserved cysteine through the conserved F or W. D genes are given only for firm matches. Rows may omit the clone size; those that give it use once, few, many or a size class.

>-|TRBV11-2|TRBJ1-1|TRBD1
CASSLAGTGLAEAFF
TGTGCCAGCAGCTTAGCCGGGACAGGGTTAGCTGAAGCTTTCTTT
>-|TRBV5-5|TRBJ2-7|TRBD2
CASSSRGRAGLAGVNEQYF
TGTGCCAGCAGCTCTCGGGGGAGGGCGGGACTAGCGGGAGTCAACGAGCAGTACTTC
>-|TRBV3-1/TRBV3-2|TRBJ1-6|TRBD1
CASSQQGGSPLHF
TGTGCCAGCAGCCAACAGGGGGGATCACCCCTCCACTTT
>once|TRBV20-1|TRBJ1-2|-
CSANIYGYTF
TGCAGTGCGAACATCTATGGCTACACCTTC
>-|TRBV5-6|TRBJ1-2|TRBD1
CASSGTGRGGYTF
TGTGCCAGCAGCGGGACAGGGAGGGGGGGCTACACCTTC
>-|TRBV30|TRBJ1-4|-
CAGGPGGANEKLFF
TGTGCCGGGGGGCCGGGGGGTGCTAATGAAAAACTGTTTTTT
>-|TRBV4-1|TRBJ2-5|TRBD1
CASSLRAEGAQETQYF
TGCGCCAGCAGCCTGCGGGCTGAGGGGGCGCAGGAGACCCAGTACTTC
>-|TRBV6-5|TRBJ2-7|-
CASSYSPGSHEQYF
TGTGCCAGCAGTTACTCCCCAGGGTCCCACGAGCAGTACTTC
>-|TRBV2|TRBJ1-1|-
CASWTDAEAFF
TGTGCCAGCTGGACAGATGCTGAAGCTTTCTTT
>-|TRBV14|TRBJ2-1|-
CASSHLSNRAHNEQFF
TGTGCCAGCAGCCATTTATCGAACAGGGCCCACAATGAGCAGTTCTTC
>few|TRBV9|TRBJ2-7|TRBD2
CASSVGGSGGYEQYF
TGTGCCAGCAGCGTAGGGGGTAGCGGGGGCTACGAGCAGTACTTC
>-|TRBV19|TRBJ2-3|TRBD2
CASSPAGVSTDTQYF
TGTGCCAGTAGTCCAGCGGGAGTAAGCACAGATACGCAGTATTTT
>-|TRBV5-5|TRBJ1-5|-
CASSLQGSQPQHF
TGTGCCAGCAGCCTCCAGGGGTCTCAGCCCCAGCATTTT
>once|TRBV6-2/TRBV6-3|TRBJ1-4|-
CASSYSMGHPRGNEKLFF
TGTGCCAGCAGTTACTCGATGGGACACCCCCGTGGTAATGAAAAACTGTTTTTT
>once|TRBV7-8|TRBJ1-4|-
CASSFRRGAVEKLFF
TGTGCCAGCAGCTTCAGGCGGGGGGCCGTTGAAAAACTGTTTTTT
>-|TRBV5-8|TRBJ1-3|TRBD1
CASSLDIQGAGNTIYF
TGTGCCAGCAGCTTGGATATCCAGGGGGCTGGAAACACCATATATTTT
>-|TRBV5-4|TRBJ2-5|TRBD1
CASSLAGRGQTQYF
TGTGCCAGCAGCTTGGCCGGCAGGGGGCAGACCCAGTACTTC
>-|TRBV6-2/TRBV6-3|TRBJ2-3|TRBD2
CASSRLADQTDTQYF
TGTGCCAGCAGCAGACTAGCAGACCAAACAGATACGCAGTATTTT
>few|TRBV12-3/TRBV12-4|TRBJ2-7|-
CASSPGAYEQYF
TGTGCCAGCAGCCCGGGGGCCTACGAGCAGTACTTC
>-|TRBV21-1|TRBJ1-2|-
CASSPWGGPYGYTF
TGTGCCAGCAGCCCTTGGGGGGGGCCCTATGGCTACACCTTC
>-|TRBV5-1|TRBJ1-1|-
CASSPRTANTEAFF
TGCGCCAGCAGCCCCAGGACAGCGAACACTGAAGCTTTCTTT
>few|TRBV6-5|TRBJ1-6|-
CASSYGGLMGSPLHF
TGTGCCAGCAGTTACGGGGGCCTGATGGGTTCACCCCTCCACTTT
>once|TRBV5-1|TRBJ2-2|-
CASRGEVANTGELFF
TGCGCCAGCAGAGGAGAGGTTGCGAACACCGGGGAGCTGTTTTTT
>few|TRBV19|TRBJ1-6|-
CASRDTSDSPLHF
TGTGCCAGTAGGGACACCTCGGATTCACCCCTCCACTTT
>-|TRBV5-6|TRBJ2-2|TRBD2
CASRLRSGSPSGELFF
TGTGCCAGCAGATTAAGGAGCGGGAGTCCCTCCGGGGAGCTGTTTTTT
>-|TRBV2|TRBJ2-3|-
CASNREPITDTQYF
TGTGCCAGCAACCGGGAACCGATTACAGATACGCAGTATTTT
>once|TRBV7-9|TRBJ2-3|-
CASSLLDHTQYF
TGTGCCAGCAGCTTATTAGATCATACGCAGTATTTT
>few|TRBV6-2/TRBV6-3|TRBJ2-7|-
CASSYPPGVEQYF
TGTGCCAGCAGTTACCCTCCGGGGGTCGAGCAGTACTTC
>-|TRBV7-2|TRBJ2-1|TRBD2
CASSSYGTSGSGHEQFF
TGTGCCAGCAGCTCCTACGGGACTAGCGGGAGCGGGCACGAGCAGTTCTTC
>-|TRBV5-1|TRBJ2-5|-
CASSEGLVEETQYF
TGCGCCAGCAGCGAAGGACTGGTCGAGGAGACCCAGTACTTC
>-|TRBV6-5|TRBJ2-7|TRBD1
CASSYSRQGASYEQYF
TGTGCCAGCAGTTACTCGAGACAGGGGGCCTCCTACGAGCAGTACTTC
>-|TRBV28|TRBJ2-5|-
CASSRLQETQYF
TGTGCCAGCAGTCGACTCCAAGAGACCCAGTACTTC
>-|TRBV6-5|TRBJ1-6|-
CASSYSLWGDSPLHF
TGTGCCAGCAGTTACTCCCTATGGGGGGATTCACCCCTCCACTTT
>-|TRBV7-2|TRBJ2-2|TRBD2
CASRPRLAANTGELFF
TGTGCCAGCAGACCTAGACTAGCGGCAAACACCGGGGAGCTGTTTTTT
>-|TRBV7-2|TRBJ2-7|TRBD1
CASSLVTGTAYEQYF
TGTGCCAGCAGCTTAGTGACCGGGACAGCTTACGAGCAGTACTTC
>-|TRBV3-1/TRBV3-2|TRBJ2-1|TRBD1
CASSQEKGALGVNEQFF
TGTGCCAGCAGCCAAGAAAAGGGGGCGTTGGGGGTCAATGAGCAGTTCTTC
>-|TRBV18|TRBJ2-7|TRBD2
CASSPGLAGTYEQYF
TGTGCCAGCTCACCAGGACTAGCGGGAACCTACGAGCAGTACTTC
>-|TRBV7-2|TRBJ1-5|-
CASSLASDRSNQPQHF
TGTGCCAGCAGCTTAGCCTCTGATCGGAGCAATCAGCCCCAGCATTTT
>-|TRBV5-3|TRBJ1-5|TRBD1
CARSTRQGFGQPQHF
TGTGCCAGAAGCACCCGACAGGGCTTCGGTCAGCCCCAGCATTTT
>-|TRBV4-2|TRBJ1-4|TRBD1
CASSPRGTGDEKLFF
TGTGCCAGCAGCCCCCGTGGGACAGGGGATGAAAAACTGTTTTTT
>once|TRBV19|TRBJ2-5|TRBD2
CASSSAGILAGRIETQYF
TGTGCCAGTAGCTCCGCAGGGATACTAGCGGGGCGAATCGAGACCCAGTACTTC
>-|TRBV3-1/TRBV3-2|TRBJ2-1|-
CASSQEDWYNEQFF
TGTGCCAGCAGCCAGGAGGACTGGTACAATGAGCAGTTCTTC
>-|TRBV4-1|TRBJ1-1|TRBD1
CASSQGQGAWGAFF
TGCGCCAGCAGCCAAGGACAGGGGGCCTGGGGTGCTTTCTTT